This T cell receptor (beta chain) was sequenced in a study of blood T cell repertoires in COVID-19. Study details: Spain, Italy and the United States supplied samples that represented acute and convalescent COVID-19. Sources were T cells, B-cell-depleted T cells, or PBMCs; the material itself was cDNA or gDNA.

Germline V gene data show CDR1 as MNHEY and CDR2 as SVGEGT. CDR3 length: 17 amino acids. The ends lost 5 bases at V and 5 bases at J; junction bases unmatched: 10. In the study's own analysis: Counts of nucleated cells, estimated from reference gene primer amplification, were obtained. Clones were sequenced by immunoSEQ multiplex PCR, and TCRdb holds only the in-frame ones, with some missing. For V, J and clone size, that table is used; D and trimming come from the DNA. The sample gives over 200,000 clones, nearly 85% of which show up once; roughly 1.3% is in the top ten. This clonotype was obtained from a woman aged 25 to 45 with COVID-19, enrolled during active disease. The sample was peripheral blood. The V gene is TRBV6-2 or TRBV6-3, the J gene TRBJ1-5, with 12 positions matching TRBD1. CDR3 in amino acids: CASSPGTGGERDQPQHF. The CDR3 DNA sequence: TGTGCCAGCAGTCCGGGGACAGGGGGCGAGAGGGATCAGCCCCAGCATTTT.